A single sample gave rise to the 10 T cell receptor beta chains below, sequenced in a study of neurological immune-mediated disorders. One entry per CDR3 protein, called by TCRdb with MiXCR from the 5' RACE reads. The sample records about 50,000 distinct CDR3 sequences, around 3.3% being singletons. Sample: PBMCs. The receptor set was obtained from a man in his forties or fifties with multiple sclerosis.

As to this clonotype: The junction differs from germline at one of its ends, possibly a read error. The V call is TRBV25-1, the J call TRBJ1-5, with D unclear. Germline loops: CDR1 MGHDK, CDR2 SYGVNS. The CDR3 has 15 amino acids. CDR3 sequence reads: CASSASSMGNQPQNF. The CDR3 coding sequence is TGTGCCAGCAGTGCCTCCTCGATGGGGAATCAGCCCCAGAATTTT.

This clonotype has a count of ten or more. The rearrangement links TRBV7-2 to TRBJ2-5, with TRBD2 matching 14 bases. CDR3 length: 16 residues. V trimming: 4 bases; J trimming: 10 bases; junction bases outside the gene matches: 11. Germline loops: CDR1 SGHTA, CDR2 FQGNSA. The CDR3 spells CASSSTSGGAPRDQYF. CDR3 DNA: TGTGCCAGCAGCTCGACTAGCGGGGGGGCCCCGAGGGACCAGTACTTC.

In its sample, this clonotype was seen many times. The chain links TRBV5-1 to TRBJ2-7; a possible D gene is TRBD1 (6 bases). CDR3 length: 14 amino acids. Trimming took 4 bases from V and 4 from J, leaving 15 bases between them. Per the germline V gene, CDR1 is SGHRS and CDR2 is YFSETQ. The CDR3: CASSLDQGQYEQYF. In DNA, the CDR3 is TGCGCCAGCAGCCTCGATCAGGGGCAGTACGAGCAGTACTTC.

At least ten counts were recorded for this clonotype. The chain employs TRBV12-3 or TRBV12-4 and TRBJ1-2; perhaps TRBD1 as D (5 bases). Trimming pared 2 bases from V and 5 bases from J, leaving 9 bases between. This CDR3 contains 13 residues. The CDR3 DNA reads TGTGCCAGCAGTTTAAAAGACAGTTATGGCTACACCTTC. This gives the protein CASSLKDSYGYTF.

This clonotype was seen only a few times. Mismatch with germline at one junction end may stem from a read error. This chain links TRBV6-6 with TRBJ1-5, with 9 bases fitting TRBD1. Germline CDR1 and CDR2: MNHNY and SVGAGI (reference sequence). This CDR3 region has 14 residues. The CDR3 DNA is TGTGCCAGCAGTAGGACAGGGGTGAGTCAGCCCCAGAATTTT. This gives the protein CASSRTGVSQPQNF.

This clonotype came up many times. This CDR3 is CSAGGGLNTEAFF. DNA of the CDR3: TGCAGTGCTGGGGGGGGACTGAACACTGAAGCTTTCTTT. This chain connects TRBV20-1 to TRBJ1-1; tentatively, D is TRBD1 (5 bases). The CDR3 extends over 13 amino acids. Trimming stripped 5 bases from V and 0 bases from J, with 10 bases between. The germline gives CDR1 DFQATT, CDR2 SNEGSKA (reference sequence).

This clonotype was recorded many times. This rearrangement joins TRBV7-6 to TRBJ2-3; 8 positions match TRBD2. Unmatched junction bases numbered 5, after V lost 2 bases and J lost 4 bases. Germline V gives CDR1 SGHVS, CDR2 FNYEAQ. CDR3 length equals 15 residues. The CDR3 reads CASSLSQAGADTQYF. CDR3 nucleotide sequence: TGTGCCAGCAGCTTAAGCCAAGCGGGGGCAGATACGCAGTATTTT.

This clonotype was seen repeatedly, ten times or more. V and J are TRBV5-1 and TRBJ2-1; 9 bases align to TRBD1. The length of the CDR3 is 14 residues. Germline-derived CDR1 and CDR2 are SGHRS and YFSETQ. J gave up 8 bases and V 4 bases, and 7 bases lay outside the gene matches. Here the CDR3 DNA reads TGCGCCAGCAGCCCCGGGACAGGGAACCATGAGCAGTTCTTC. Translated: CASSPGTGNHEQFF.

This clonotype appeared many times. The chain is built from TRBV5-1 and TRBJ2-5; D remains ambiguous. The V end was cut by 0 bases, the J end by 5 bases, with 11 bases between. CDR1 and CDR2 from the germline V gene are SGHRS and YFSETQ. CDR3 length equals 14 residues. The CDR3, as DNA: TGCGCCAGCAGCTTGGACCAACCCATGGAGACCCAGTACTTC. Residues: CASSLDQPMETQYF.

V is TRBV29-1 and J is TRBJ2-2, with D uncertain. V was cut by 4 bases and J by 1 base, with 4 bases left in between. The germline V gene has CDR1 SQVTM and CDR2 ANQGSEA. The CDR3 sequence is 12 residues long. The CDR3 loop reads CSVAGNTGELFF. The DNA of the CDR3 is TGCAGCGTTGCAGGGAACACCGGGGAGCTGTTTTTT.